This T cell receptor (beta chain) was retrieved from a study of blood T cell repertoires in COVID-19. Study at large: The samples span acute and convalescent COVID-19 from the United States, Italy and Spain.

Only in-frame clones appear in the TCRdb table, and some are missing; sequencing was by immunoSEQ multiplex PCR. This table holds 450,000 to 500,000 clones, 80% to 90% found once. This CDR3 is built from 14 residues. Sequenced: PBMCs or T cells enriched from blood (not recorded which). This sequence was found in a woman aged 55-70 years who had recovered from COVID-19. The gene calls are TRBV21-1 and TRBJ1-1; the table assigns TRBD1, which was not confirmed against the DNA. TRBV21-1 is deemed a pseudogene. The CDR3 protein is CASSLRGQGAAAFF. The CDR3 DNA follows: TGTGCCAGCAGCTTAAGGGGACAGGGGGCGGCAGCTTTCTTT.